This T cell receptor (beta chain) stems from a study of T cells after posttransplantation cyclophosphamide. The count of this clone is one. Its antigen is unidentified. Study outcomes and limitations: Skin or GI-infiltrating T cells shared few TRB sequences with blood. Recipient CMV seropositivity and CMV reactivation strongly tracked TRB clonality. Later post-transplant blood repertoires were often dominated by donor CD8+ memory clones.

Sequenced by immunoSEQ multiplex PCR; TCRdb stores in-frame clones only, minus some. The repertoire includes 1,500 to 2,000 clones, about 77% of them detected once, and approximately 19% sits in the top ten. Germline lookup yields CDR1 SGHTA and CDR2 FQGNSA. The CDR3 contains 15 residues. The V end lost 1 base, the J end lost 2 bases, and 8 bases lay between the germline ends. Cyclophosphamide on days +3 and +4 followed busulfan-fludarabine conditioning and a marrow graft. The TCR was taken from a male patient aged 25 to 39 who received an allogeneic stem cell transplant from a related donor, was CMV-positive, and had acute GVHD only. The graft donor may have given rise to some T cells. J is TRBJ1-4 and V is TRBV7-2; D not certain. Sequencing used PBMCs, obtained less than 320 days after allogeneic stem cell transplant with posttransplant cyclophosphamide. CDR3 loop: CASSLGGRTNEKLFF. CDR3 bases: TGTGCCAGCAGCTTAGGAGGGAGGACTAATGAAAAACTGTTTTTT. Filled out from reference TRBV7-2 and TRBJ1-4, the complete variable domain reads GAGVSQSPSNKVTEKGKDVELRCDPISGHTALYWYRQSLGQGLEFLIYFQGNSAPDKSGLPSDRFSAERTGGSVSTLTIQRTQQEDSAVYLCASSLGGRTNEKLFFGSGTQLSVL.